The next 6 T cell receptor beta chains were all read from a single sample in a study of cytomegalovirus exposure and HLA in healthy donors. Primers for the PCR totalled 60 Vbeta and 13 Jbeta. The method was immunoSEQ multiplex PCR; TCRdb's version includes in-frame clones alone and lacks a portion of them. This sample has roughly 190,000 clones, with roughly 10% found just once. The specimen was PBMCs. The receptors originated from a woman between 25 and 40 years old in good health and CMV-seropositive.

Turning to this clone: The junction differs from germline at one of its ends, possibly a read error. This rearrangement joins TRBV25-1 to TRBJ1-2; no clear D. The CDR3 is made up of 14 amino acids. Germline V gene lookup returns CDR1 MGHDK and CDR2 SYGVNS. CDR3 loop: CASSEPGVNYGYTF. The CDR3 coding sequence is TGTGCCAGCAGTGAACCCGGTGTAAACTATGGTTACACCTTC.

There are a few counts of this clone. The chain combines TRBV11-3 with TRBJ2-2; no clear D gene. CDR1 and CDR2 from the germline V gene are SGHNT and YENEEA. V dropped 4 bases and J dropped 7 bases, with 7 bases sitting between them. The CDR3 is 12 residues long. This chain's CDR3 is CASSYRGGELFF. The CDR3 region has the DNA TGTGCCAGCAGCTATCGAGGCGGGGAGCTGTTTTTT. Supplemented by reference TRBV11-3 and TRBJ2-2, the full variable domain reads EAGVVQSPRYKIIEKKQPVAFWCNPISGHNTLYWYLQNLGQGPELLIRYENEEAVDDSQLPKDRFSAERLKGVDSTLKIQPAELGDSAVYLCASSYRGGELFFGEGSRLTVL.

Notes on this clone: The sample contains more than one DNA sequence encoding this CDR3. V is TRBV9 and J is TRBJ1-4, with 7 bases matching TRBD1. CDR1 and CDR2 from the germline V gene are SGDLS and YYNGEE. This CDR3 is 15 amino acids long. The ends lost 3 bases at V and 1 base at J; junction bases unmatched: 3. The DNA for the CDR3 is TGTGCCAGCAGCGCCAACAGGGGAACTAATGAAAAACTGTTTTTT. It translates to CASSANRGTNEKLFF.

This chain links TRBV5-8 with TRBJ2-2; 8 bases map to TRBD2. After removal of 0 bases from V and 5 bases from J, the junction contained 3 bases not matched to a gene. Germline CDR1 and CDR2: SGHTS and YDEGEE. The CDR3 is made up of 15 amino acids. The CDR3 sequence is CASSLGLASTGELFF. CDR3 DNA sequence: TGTGCCAGCAGCTTGGGACTAGCGAGTACCGGGGAGCTGTTTTTT.

There are a few counts of this clone. The rearrangement joins TRBV4-1 to TRBJ2-2; 7 bases match TRBD1. Losses at the gene ends were 2 bases for V and 4 bases for J; bases not matched to a gene: 7. Germline V gene sequence: CDR1 MGHRA, CDR2 YSYEKL. The CDR3 is 16 residues long. The CDR3 DNA reads as TGCGCCAGCAGCCAACTTTACAGGGGACGCACCGGGGAGCTGTTTTTT. Encoded protein: CASSQLYRGRTGELFF.

This sequence joins TRBV14 and TRBJ2-7; D gene uncertain. Germline-derived CDR1 and CDR2 are SGHDN and FVKESK. This CDR3 is 14 amino acids long. Trimming took 0 bases from V and 3 from J, leaving 9 bases between them. The CDR3: CASSQDRLHYEQYF. Here the CDR3 DNA reads TGTGCCAGCAGCCAAGATCGACTTCACTACGAGCAGTACTTC.